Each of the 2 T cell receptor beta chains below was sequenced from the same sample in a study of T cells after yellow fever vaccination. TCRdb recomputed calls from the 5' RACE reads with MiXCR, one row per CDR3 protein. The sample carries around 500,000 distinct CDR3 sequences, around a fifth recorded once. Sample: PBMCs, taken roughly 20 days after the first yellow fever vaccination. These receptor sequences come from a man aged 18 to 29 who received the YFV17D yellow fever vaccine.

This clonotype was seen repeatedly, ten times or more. CDR3 nucleotide sequence: TGTGCCAGCAGGATGGGGAGAGCCAAAAACATTCAGTACTTC. Translating gives CASRMGRAKNIQYF. The chain carries TRBV11-2 and TRBJ2-4, with D perhaps matching TRBD2 (5 bases). The CDR3 covers 14 residues. Trimming removed 6 bases from V and 0 bases from J, with 9 bases in between. Germline lookup yields CDR1 SGHAT and CDR2 FQNNGV. Full variable domain (missing parts from reference TRBV11-2 and TRBJ2-4): EAGVAQSPRYKIIEKRQSVAFWCNPISGHATLYWYQQILGQGPKLLIQFQNNGVVDDSQLPKDRFSAERLKGVDSTLKIQPAKLEDSAVYLCASRMGRAKNIQYFGAGTRLSVL.

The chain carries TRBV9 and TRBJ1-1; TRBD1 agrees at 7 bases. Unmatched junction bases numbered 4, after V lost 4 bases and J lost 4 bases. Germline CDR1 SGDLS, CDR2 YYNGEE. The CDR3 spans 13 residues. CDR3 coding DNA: TGTGCCAGCAGCACGGCAGGGGGCACTGAAGCTTTCTTT. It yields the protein CASSTAGGTEAFF.